The rows below give T cell receptor beta chains drawn from one sample of a study of cytomegalovirus exposure and HLA in healthy donors. The data were produced by immunoSEQ multiplex PCR, yet TCRdb's version contains in-frame clones alone and is incomplete. Of 95,000 to 150,000 clones in the sample, roughly 78% were seen once. Sequenced: PBMCs. The origin of the receptors is a man aged 25-45 years in good health and CMV-seronegative. Each CDR3 is given with its conserved first and last residue. Fields, in order: V gene, D gene, clone size, J gene, CDR3 protein, CDR3 DNA. D genes are given only for firm matches. Clone size is not always given. Where it is, it says once, few, many or a class for expanded clones.

>TRBV30|-|once|TRBJ1-4
CAWKIPGGGAGEKLFF
TGTGCCTGGAAAATTCCCGGCGGCGGGGCTGGAGAAAAACTGTTTTTT
>TRBV4-2|TRBD1|few|TRBJ1-6
CASSQDRDRNSPLHF
TGTGCCAGCAGCCAAGATAGGGACAGGAATTCACCCCTCCACTTT
>TRBV29-1|-|-|TRBJ2-3
CSVVEASDTQYF
TGCAGCGTTGTCGAGGCGTCAGATACGCAGTATTTT
>TRBV28|-|few|TRBJ1-5
CASSSAGDQPQHF
TGTGCCAGCAGTTCGGCAGGTGATCAGCCCCAGCATTTT
>TRBV9|-|-|TRBJ2-6
CASSVGQANSGANVLTF
TGTGCCAGCAGCGTGGGGCAGGCAAACTCTGGGGCCAACGTCCTGACTTTC
>TRBV7-2|-|-|TRBJ2-1
CASGRGTNEQFF
TGTGCCAGCGGTCGGGGAACTAATGAGCAGTTCTTC
>TRBV19|-|-|TRBJ1-4
CASSQRGLMEKLFF
TGTGCCAGTAGTCAGCGGGGATTGATGGAAAAACTGTTTTTT
>TRBV5-1|TRBD1|once|TRBJ1-2
CASSTPGGNGYTF
TGCGCCAGCAGCACCCCAGGGGGTAATGGCTACACCTTC
>TRBV9|TRBD1|-|TRBJ1-2
CASSVSSAGQGFYGYTF
TGTGCCAGCAGCGTATCATCCGCGGGACAGGGATTCTATGGCTACACCTTC
>TRBV19|TRBD1|-|TRBJ1-4
CASSVTGANEKLFF
TGTGCCAGTAGTGTAACAGGGGCTAATGAAAAACTGTTTTTT
>TRBV4-1|TRBD1|few|TRBJ2-3
CASSQTKQGRADTQYF
TGCGCCAGCAGCCAAACTAAACAGGGGCGCGCAGATACGCAGTATTTT
>TRBV2|TRBD2|-|TRBJ2-1
CASRPGTSGNEQFF
TGTGCCAGCAGACCCGGGACTAGCGGGAATGAGCAGTTCTTC
>TRBV19|-|-|TRBJ2-7
CASSIGRGTYEQYF
TGTGCCAGTAGTATCGGGCGGGGTACCTACGAGCAGTACTTC
>TRBV2|-|-|TRBJ2-7
CASLYQGLSYEQYF
TGTGCCAGCCTGTACCAGGGGCTTTCCTACGAGCAGTACTTC
>TRBV7-6|-|once|TRBJ1-1
CASSHTLTGRMNTEAFF
TGTGCCAGCAGCCATACCCTTACAGGGAGAATGAACACTGAAGCTTTCTTT
>TRBV5-1|TRBD1|-|TRBJ1-6
CASSPTGVNNSPLHF
TGCGCCAGCAGCCCCACAGGGGTGAATAATTCACCCCTCCACTTT
>TRBV30|-|-|TRBJ1-2
CAWSVLGPYEGYTF
TGTGCCTGGAGTGTACTGGGCCCGTACGAAGGCTACACCTTC
>TRBV4-3|TRBD1|-|TRBJ2-7
CASSPDRGYEQYF
TGCGCCAGCAGCCCGGACAGGGGCTACGAGCAGTACTTC
>TRBV28|-|once|TRBJ1-6
CASSFLSYDSPLHF
TGTGCCAGCAGTTTTCTCAGTTATGATTCACCCCTCCACTTT
>TRBV7-9|TRBD1|-|TRBJ1-2
CASSPSGGGDFSGYTF
TGTGCCAGCAGCCCCTCAGGAGGGGGCGACTTCTCGGGCTACACCTTC
>TRBV7-2|TRBD1|-|TRBJ1-4
CASSLDRARREKLFF
TGTGCCAGCAGCCTAGACAGGGCCCGTCGTGAAAAACTGTTTTTT
>TRBV4-2|TRBD2|-|TRBJ2-5
CASSQDVEAGTETQYF
TGTGCCAGCAGCCAAGATGTTGAAGCGGGGACGGAGACCCAGTACTTC
>TRBV6-1|-|once|TRBJ1-5
CASSRGGSNQPQHF
TGTGCCAGCAGTCGCGGGGGAAGCAATCAGCCCCAGCATTTT
>TRBV9|-|-|TRBJ2-5
CASSPPGPRETQYF
TGTGCCAGCAGCCCTCCCGGCCCTAGGGAGACCCAGTACTTC
>TRBV6-6|-|-|TRBJ1-1
CAGHRAMNTEAFF
TGTGCCGGCCACAGAGCAATGAACACTGAAGCTTTCTTT
>TRBV2|-|once|TRBJ1-2
CASSEGSYGYTF
TGTGCCAGCAGTGAAGGGAGTTATGGCTACACCTTC
>TRBV4-2|TRBD2|few|TRBJ2-3
CASSQELTSGGTDTQYF
TGTGCCAGCAGCCAGGAACTAACTAGCGGGGGCACAGATACGCAGTATTTT
>TRBV10-1|TRBD2|-|TRBJ2-5
CASSRASGGSETQYF
TGCGCCAGCAGTCGGGCTAGCGGGGGTTCGGAGACCCAGTACTTC
>TRBV11-2|-|-|TRBJ2-7
CASSLALGYEQYF
TGTGCCAGCAGCTTAGCCCTAGGCTACGAGCAGTACTTC
>TRBV7-9|-|-|TRBJ1-6
CASSLQNKSPLHF
TGTGCCAGCAGCTTACAGAACAAGTCACCCCTCCACTTT
>TRBV7-6|-|few|TRBJ2-7
CASTSLPGVRGHEQYF
TGTGCCAGCACCTCACTCCCTGGGGTCAGGGGCCACGAGCAGTACTTC
>TRBV27|-|-|TRBJ2-7
CASSLDNPYEQYF
TGTGCCAGCAGTTTGGACAACCCCTACGAGCAGTACTTC
>TRBV5-1|TRBD2|-|TRBJ2-1
CASSLGLAGGGEQFF
TGCGCCAGCAGCTTGGGGCTAGCGGGGGGCGGTGAGCAGTTCTTC
>TRBV7-9|-|-|TRBJ1-6
CASSPGTDYSYNSPLHF
TGTGCCAGCAGCCCAGGGACGGACTACTCCTATAATTCACCCCTCCACTTT
>TRBV9|TRBD2|-|TRBJ2-3
CASSAGGDTQYF
TGTGCCAGCAGCGCCGGGGGGGATACGCAGTATTTT
>TRBV27|TRBD1|-|TRBJ2-5
CASSRGQGETQYF
TGTGCCAGCAGTCGAGGACAGGGGGAGACCCAGTACTTC
>TRBV5-6|TRBD1|-|TRBJ1-1
CASSRGRWTEAFF
TGTGCCAGCAGCAGGGGGCGGTGGACTGAAGCTTTCTTT
>TRBV27|-|-|TRBJ2-2
CASSFLGGDAGELFF
TGTGCCAGCAGTTTTTTAGGGGGGGACGCCGGGGAGCTGTTTTTT
>TRBV28|TRBD2|-|TRBJ2-1
CASSTLRGVGSYNEQFF
TGTGCCAGCAGTACGCTCCGGGGGGTGGGCTCCTACAATGAGCAGTTCTTC
>TRBV27|TRBD2|-|TRBJ2-1
CASSFGTSTEQFF
TGTGCCAGCAGTTTCGGGACTAGTACTGAGCAGTTCTTC
>TRBV9|TRBD2|-|TRBJ2-7
CASSVHTAGGYEQYF
TGTGCCAGCAGCGTACACACCGCGGGGGGGTACGAGCAGTACTTC
>TRBV29-1|-|-|TRBJ1-4
CSAQIGGRNEKLFF
TGCAGCGCCCAGATCGGGGGGCGGAATGAAAAACTGTTTTTT
>TRBV11-2|-|few|TRBJ2-7
CASSSRLGEQYF
TGTGCCAGCAGCTCGAGACTAGGCGAGCAGTACTTC
>TRBV5-6|-|-|TRBJ2-1
CASSLIFRISGNNEQFF
TGTGCCAGCAGCTTGATTTTTAGGATTTCGGGTAACAATGAGCAGTTCTTC
>TRBV2|TRBD1|-|TRBJ1-4
CASRGTGSLSTNEKLFF
TGTGCCAGCAGGGGGACAGGGAGTTTATCAACTAATGAAAAACTGTTTTTT
>TRBV6-1|-|-|TRBJ1-2
CASSDLWGGGYGYTF
TGTGCCAGCAGTGATTTGTGGGGGGGTGGCTATGGCTACACCTTC
>TRBV6-5|-|-|TRBJ2-7
CASTRNRDTVEQYF
TGTGCCAGCACCCGAAACCGGGACACGGTCGAGCAGTACTTC
>TRBV5-1|-|-|TRBJ1-1
CASSLWGGNTEAFF
TGCGCCAGCAGCTTGTGGGGAGGGAACACTGAAGCTTTCTTT
>TRBV21-1|-|-|TRBJ1-5
CASSEVMRRKHSNQPQHF
TGTGCCAGCAGCGAAGTTATGCGGCGGAAGCATAGCAATCAGCCCCAGCATTTT
>TRBV6-5|-|-|TRBJ1-6
CASSRAQDSPLHF
TGTGCCAGCAGTAGAGCTCAGGATTCACCCCTCCACTTT
>TRBV30|-|-|TRBJ1-2
CAFRDTGNYGYTF
TGTGCTTTCCGGGACACTGGAAACTATGGCTACACCTTC
>TRBV7-9|-|-|TRBJ2-1
CASSLPTGGAGAYNEQFF
TGTGCCAGCAGCCTCCCAACGGGGGGCGCGGGAGCCTACAATGAGCAGTTCTTC
>TRBV7-6|-|few|TRBJ1-3
CASSLGQLSSGNTIYF
TGTGCCAGCAGCTTAGGACAGCTTTCCTCTGGAAACACCATATATTTT